This paragraph covers one T cell receptor (beta chain) sequence. As processed by the authors: Reference gene primer amplification yielded estimated nucleated cell counts. Method: immunoSEQ multiplex PCR; TCRdb's copy keeps in-frame clones and lacks some. V, J and clone size reflect that table, while D and trimming were determined from the DNA. The table shows tens of thousands of clones, with 65% to 80% occurring only once. The CDR3 is made up of 16 amino acids. Germline loops: CDR1 LGHNT, CDR2 FRNRAP. The ends lost 7 bases at V and 9 bases at J; junction bases unmatched: 16. These data are taken from a study of blood T cell repertoires in COVID-19. Across the study: From the United States, Italy and Spain came samples of acute and convalescent COVID-19. PBMCs, B-cell-depleted T cells, or T cells were the source of the cDNA or gDNA that made up the material.

Sequencing used peripheral blood. The receptor was isolated from a human donor in a cohort sampled during active COVID-19. The V gene is TRBV12-5, the J gene TRBJ2-1, with TRBD2 matching over 9 bases. The CDR3 region is CASARSTSGAWGEQFF. The CDR3 DNA reads TGTGCTAGTGCTCGATCGACTAGCGGAGCTTGGGGTGAGCAGTTCTTC.